This T cell receptor (beta chain) derives from a study of technical replicates of blood from a handful of donors (dated by TCRdb to about 2017). The germline V gene (reference sequence) supplies CDR1 LNHDA and CDR2 SQIVND. The CDR3 contains 13 residues, cysteine and phenylalanine counted. Only CDR3 DNA is held: 39 bases, read in frame from base 1. V and J lose 2 bases and 7 bases, and a span of 12 bases separates them. This clone showed up just a few times. The antigen it binds to is not known. Per-nucleotide qualities are absent, and no much larger clonotype sits a single base away. Library generation was performed with the immunoSEQ multiplex PCR assay. TCRdb retrieved this table from immuneACCESS and kept in-frame rearrangements only. Not all clones are present; in checked studies, unresolved V genes account for under half, and no reason is known for the remainder. This sample holds tens of thousands of clones; about 81% were observed only once. Roughly 4% of the sample is held by the ten biggest clonotypes.

The sample taken for sequencing was PBMCs. This TCR derives from a human donor in good health. Some clones in this sample may be carry-over from other donors' samples. The chain is encoded by TRBV19 joined to TRBJ2-7; TRBD2 is possibly the D segment (5 matching bases). The CDR3 is CASSIQKRGEQYF. The DNA sequence follows: TGTGCCAGTAGTATACAAAAGAGAGGGGAGCAGTACTTC.